Following are 26 T cell receptor beta chains from one sample sequenced in a study of graft-versus-host responses after intestinal transplantation. Method: immunoSEQ multiplex PCR; TCRdb's copy keeps in-frame clones and lacks some. The sample has 25,000 to 35,000 clones, 90% to 95% seen once. The sample consisted of PBMCs, taken 66 days after intestinal transplant. The source of these receptors is a human patient who received an intestinal transplant, so some T cells may come from the graft donor.

The chain uses TRBV19 and TRBJ2-3, with D perhaps TRBD2 (5 bases). The V and J ends lost 5 bases and 5 bases respectively, with 8 bases between them. Germline V gene sequence: CDR1 LNHDA, CDR2 SQIVND (reference sequence). This CDR3 has 12 amino acids. CDR3 sequence: CASSDAGDTQYF. The DNA for the CDR3 is TGTGCCAGTAGTGACGCGGGAGATACGCAGTATTTT.

The rearrangement links TRBV28 to TRBJ1-5, with D unresolved. The CDR3 is made up of 16 amino acids. Germline values: CDR1 MDHEN, CDR2 SYDVKM. V lost 3 bases, J lost 5 bases, and 17 bases lay in between. The CDR3 loop reads CASSFPRVAAYQPQHF. The DNA for the CDR3 is TGTGCCAGCAGTTTTCCCCGAGTCGCCGCCTATCAGCCCCAGCATTTT.

This clone was recorded only once. The chain carries TRBV6-1 and TRBJ2-7, with D hard to call. The V and J ends lost 3 bases and 3 bases respectively, with 18 bases between them. CDR1 is MNHNS and CDR2 is SASEGT in the germline V gene. The CDR3 has 16 amino acids. This CDR3 is CASSEGMLGLYYEQYF. CDR3 sequence (DNA): TGTGCCAGCAGTGAGGGCATGCTCGGGCTCTACTACGAGCAGTACTTC.

CDR3 nucleotide sequence: TGTGCCAGTAGAAGTGGGGGGACTGAAGCTTTCTTT. Its translation: CASRSGGTEAFF. This chain connects TRBV19 to TRBJ1-1; D might be TRBD1 (5 bases). CDR1 is LNHDA, CDR2 SQIVND, per germline (reference sequence). The CDR3 spans 12 residues. Trimming took off 6 bases at V and 5 bases at J, with 10 bases between the two ends.

The chain carries TRBV5-8 and TRBJ1-2, with D possibly matching TRBD1 (6 bases). The V gene's germline CDR1 is SGHTS and CDR2 YDEGEE. This CDR3 is built from 15 residues. Between the trimmed V and J ends, which lost 4 bases and 6 bases, there was a span of 19 bases. CDR3 DNA: TGTGCCAGCAGCGAGCTTATGGACAGTCTTGATGGCTACACCTTC. Protein: CASSELMDSLDGYTF. Full variable domain (remainder filled in from reference TRBV5-8 and TRBJ1-2): EAGVTQSPTHLIKTRGQQATLRCSPISGHTSVYWYQQALGLGLQFLLWYDEGEERNRGNFPPRFSGRQFPNYSSELNVNALELEDSALYLCASSELMDSLDGYTFGSGTRLTVV.

The chain couples TRBV6-1 to TRBJ2-1; D unresolved. Germline values: CDR1 MNHNS, CDR2 SASEGT. Between the trimmed V and J ends, which lost 3 bases and 5 bases, there was a span of 11 bases. The CDR3 is made up of 14 amino acids. The CDR3 region is CASSDNSAHNEQFF. In nucleotides, the CDR3 is TGTGCCAGCAGTGATAATAGTGCGCACAATGAGCAGTTCTTC.

The J gene is TRBJ2-1, the V gene TRBV2; weak D call: TRBD2 (6 bases). V lost 2 bases and J 0 bases, leaving 14 bases between the germline ends. The CDR3 is made up of 17 amino acids. CDR1 and CDR2 from the germline V gene are SNHLY and FYNNEI. The CDR3 DNA follows: TGTGCCAGCAGTGAAAGACTAGTCGAAAGCTCCTACAATGAGCAGTTCTTC. Its translation is CASSERLVESSYNEQFF.

The J gene is TRBJ2-3, the V gene TRBV15; possible D gene TRBD1, 6 bases. The CDR3 loop spans 19 amino acids. The V end lost 2 bases, the J end lost 2 bases, and 23 bases lay between the germline ends. CDR1 LNHNV and CDR2 YYDKDF come from the germline V gene (reference sequence). The chain's CDR3 is CATSRQPTGTPGTTDTQYF. The CDR3 nucleotides read TGTGCCACCAGCAGACAACCTACCGGGACACCCGGTACCACAGATACGCAGTATTTT.

The J gene is TRBJ1-1, the V gene TRBV25-1; D remains ambiguous. Germline V CDR1 and CDR2: MGHDK, SYGVNS. V dropped 3 bases and J dropped 6 bases, with 8 bases sitting between them. The CDR3 contains 12 residues. CDR3 in DNA: TGTGCCAGCAGTGAGGGGTTGGCTGAAGCTTTCTTT. It translates to CASSEGLAEAFF.

The V call is TRBV5-5, the J call TRBJ2-7; TRBD1 matches 9 bases. The CDR3 loop spans 14 amino acids. Germline V gene data show CDR1 as SGHKS and CDR2 as YYEKEE (reference sequence). V was pared by 3 bases and J by 1 base, with 2 bases of the junction left unmatched. The CDR3, as DNA: TGTGCCAGCAGCTACGGGACAGGGTCCTACGAGCAGTACTTC. As protein: CASSYGTGSYEQYF.

The table lists this clone with a count of one. The chain is built from TRBV27 and TRBJ1-4; 8 bases fit TRBD1. This CDR3 contains 13 residues. V gave up 6 bases and J gave up 8 bases; unmatched junction bases: 5. Germline CDR1 reads MNHEY; CDR2 reads SMNVEV (reference sequence). The CDR3 spells CASRKTGVEKLFF. The CDR3 bases are TGTGCCAGCAGAAAGACAGGGGTGGAAAAACTGTTTTTT.

This chain connects TRBV7-9 to TRBJ2-2; no clear D gene. The V and J ends lost 1 base and 9 bases respectively, with 0 bases between them. CDR1 and CDR2 (germline): SEHNR, FQNEAQ (reference sequence). The length of the CDR3 is 10 residues. CDR3 sequence (DNA): TGTGCCAGCAGCTTAGGGGAGCTGTTTTTT. Its protein product is CASSLGELFF.

This chain joins TRBV5-5 and TRBJ1-2; TRBD1 agrees at 9 bases. V shed 4 bases, J shed 13 bases, and the junction held 8 bases outside the gene matches. Germline V gene lookup returns CDR1 SGHKS and CDR2 YYEKEE (reference sequence). The CDR3 has 12 amino acids. The CDR3 coding sequence is TGTGCCAGCAGCCCCCGGGACAGGGATGGCACCTTC. This translates into CASSPRDRDGTF.

The chain's CDR3 is CASSQDRTAIEAFF. CDR3 sequence (DNA): TGCGCCAGCAGCCAAGATCGGACAGCTATTGAAGCTTTCTTT. The gene calls are TRBV4-3 and TRBJ1-1; D possibly corresponds to TRBD1 (6 bases). Germline values: CDR1 LGHNA, CDR2 YSLEER. The ends were cut back, 0 bases at V and 7 bases at J, with 12 bases in the middle. CDR3 length equals 14 residues.

The chain carries TRBV10-3 and TRBJ2-7; D is perhaps TRBD2 (5 bases). CDR1 is ENHRY and CDR2 is SYGVKD in the germline V gene. The CDR3 length is 16 residues. The V end lost 4 bases, the J end lost 2 bases, and 18 bases lay between the germline ends. Here the CDR3 DNA reads TGTGCCATCAGTGGTTGGGAGAGATATGGGGCCTACGAGCAGTACTTC. This translates into CAISGWERYGAYEQYF.

V gene TRBV5-6 combines with J gene TRBJ2-2; D is possibly TRBD1 or TRBD2 (5 bases each). CDR1 and CDR2 (germline): SGHDT, YYEEEE. This CDR3 has 13 residues. V lost 0 bases and J 6 bases, leaving 6 bases between the germline ends. CDR3 bases: TGTGCCAGCAGCTTGGTGGGGGCCGGGGAGCTGTTTTTT. This codes for CASSLVGAGELFF.

This clone was seen once. The chain recombines TRBV27 with TRBJ2-5; D not certain. CDR3 length: 11 amino acids. Germline assignment: CDR1 MNHEY and CDR2 SMNVEV (reference sequence). V lost 3 bases, J lost 5 bases, and 4 bases lay in between. The CDR3 sequence: CASSLGETQYF. Here the CDR3 DNA reads TGTGCCAGCAGTTTGGGGGAGACCCAGTACTTC.

V gene TRBV4-1 combines with J gene TRBJ1-3, with D unclear. Germline V lookup: CDR1 MGHRA, CDR2 YSYEKL. The germline V and J ends were trimmed by 0 bases and 4 bases, with 10 bases remaining between them. The CDR3 loop spans 15 amino acids. The CDR3 nucleotides read TGCGCCAGCAGCCAAGAAGTGCGTCCGGGAAACACCATATATTTT. Translation: CASSQEVRPGNTIYF.

This clone showed up just once. The chain is built from TRBV27 and TRBJ2-7; maybe TRBD1 (6 bases). The CDR3 runs 16 residues. Per germline, CDR1 MNHEY and CDR2 SMNVEV (reference sequence). The V and J ends lost 5 bases and 7 bases respectively, with 24 bases between them. In nucleotides, the CDR3 is TGTGCCAGCAGTCCAAGCCGGGACATGAGGGGTCGGGAGCAGTACTTC. It is translated as CASSPSRDMRGREQYF.

The rearrangement uses TRBV21-1 and TRBJ1-5; TRBD1 was called by the table and not checked on the DNA. TRBV21-1 is described as a pseudogene. The CDR3 covers 16 residues. The CDR3 DNA follows: TGTGCCAGCAGCAAAGTCGGACAGGGTGGCAATCAGCCCCAGCATTTT. Protein: CASSKVGQGGNQPQHF.

The chain carries TRBV12-5 and TRBJ2-1; 9 nucleotides agree with TRBD2. Per the germline V gene, CDR1 is LGHNT and CDR2 is FRNRAP. J gave up 7 bases and V 2 bases, and 6 bases lay outside the gene matches. CDR3 size: 15 residues. The CDR3 is CASGLPRLAANEQFF. For the CDR3, the DNA is TGTGCTAGTGGTTTGCCGCGACTAGCGGCGAATGAGCAGTTCTTC.

This clone came up once. The gene calls are TRBV5-6 and TRBJ1-2; D is unclear. Germline V lookup: CDR1 SGHDT, CDR2 YYEEEE. The V gene lost 4 bases and the J gene lost 0 bases, with 10 bases spanning the gap. This CDR3 comprises 14 residues. CDR3 amino acids: CASSQSGPNYGYTF. For the CDR3, the DNA is TGTGCCAGCAGCCAGTCCGGACCTAACTATGGCTACACCTTC.

V usage is TRBV7-8 and J usage is TRBJ2-7, with 8 bases aligning to TRBD2. The CDR3 has 16 residues. J lost 1 base, V lost 1 base, and 6 bases had no gene match. Germline-derived CDR1 and CDR2 are SGHVS and FQNEAQ. The CDR3 protein is CASSLVGREVSYEQYF. The CDR3 DNA is TGTGCCAGCAGCTTAGTAGGGCGGGAGGTTTCCTACGAGCAGTACTTC. Together with reference TRBV7-8 and TRBJ2-7, the CDR3 gives the full variable domain: GAGVSQSPRYKVAKRGQDVALRCDPISGHVSLFWYQQALGQGPEFLTYFQNEAQLDKSGLPSDRFFAERPEGSVSTLKIQRTQQEDSAVYLCASSLVGREVSYEQYFGPGTRLTVT.

The chain combines TRBV6-1 with TRBJ1-3, with TRBD1 as a possible D gene (5 bases). This CDR3 comprises 15 residues. CDR1 and CDR2 (germline): MNHNS, SASEGT. V was shortened by 7 bases and J by 0 bases, with 13 bases between the two germline ends. CDR3 region: CASIAGPFSGNTIYF. CDR3 coding DNA: TGTGCCAGCATCGCAGGGCCATTCTCTGGAAACACCATATATTTT.

J is TRBJ2-3 and V is TRBV7-9; D remains unclear. Looked up from germline, CDR1 is SEHNR and CDR2 is FQNEAQ (reference sequence). V dropped 0 bases and J dropped 6 bases, with 7 bases sitting between them. The CDR3 contains 13 residues. The CDR3 nucleotides read TGTGCCAGCAGCTTAGCAGTGCGGGATACGCAGTATTTT. As protein: CASSLAVRDTQYF. The full variable domain, its missing parts supplied by reference TRBV7-9 and TRBJ2-3, is DTGVSQNPRHKITKRGQNVTFRCDPISEHNRLYWYRQTLGQGPEFLTYFQNEAQLEKSRLLSDRFSAERPKGSFSTLEIQRTEQGDSAMYLCASSLAVRDTQYFGPGTRLTVL.

The chain is built from TRBV18 and TRBJ1-5, with D perhaps TRBD1 (6 bases). Trimming took 2 bases from V and 7 from J, leaving 9 bases between them. The CDR3 is made up of 13 amino acids. Germline lookup yields CDR1 KGHSH and CDR2 LQKENI. DNA of the CDR3: TGTGCCAGCTCACCAGGGGGGCTGCAGCCCCAGCATTTT. Residues: CASSPGGLQPQHF. Based on the CDR3 plus reference TRBV18 and TRBJ1-5, the full variable domain is NAGVMQNPRHLVRRRGQEARLRCSPMKGHSHVYWYRQLPEEGLKFMVYLQKENIIDESGMPKERFSAEFPKEGPSILRIQQVVRGDSAAYFCASSPGGLQPQHFGDGTRLSIL.